These 10 T cell receptor beta chains were all obtained from the same sample, sequenced in a study of cytomegalovirus exposure and HLA in healthy donors. Primers included in the PCR were 60 Vbeta and 13 Jbeta primers. Using immunoSEQ multiplex PCR, the repertoire was profiled, and TCRdb retains in-frame clones only, with some absent. The sample has about 200,000 clones, about 75% seen once. Sequencing was carried out using PBMCs. These receptors were collected from a man younger than 35 in good health and CMV-seronegative.

The chain has TRBV6-5 and TRBJ2-7, with 9 bases that match TRBD2. V lost 9 bases to trimming and J lost 7 bases; unmatched junction nucleotides: 10. The CDR3 has 13 amino acids. Germline lookup yields CDR1 MNHEY and CDR2 SVGAGI. This CDR3 reads CASRTSVKGEQYF. The CDR3 region has the DNA TGTGCCAGTCGGACTAGCGTAAAAGGGGAGCAGTACTTC.

The chain uses TRBV7-3 and TRBJ1-1, with TRBD1 as a possible D gene (6 bases). The CDR3 is made up of 13 amino acids. The V end lost 4 bases, the J end lost 7 bases, and 13 bases lay between the germline ends. Per the germline V gene, CDR1 is SGHTA and CDR2 is FQGTGA. CDR3 loop: CASSSFVDSEAFF. CDR3 nucleotides: TGTGCCAGCAGCTCCTTCGTGGACAGTGAAGCTTTCTTT.

This clone was recorded a few times. The chain links TRBV25-1 to TRBJ2-1, with 12 bases fitting TRBD2. Germline assignment: CDR1 MGHDK and CDR2 SYGVNS. The CDR3 totals 18 residues. V was pared by 3 bases and J by 0 bases, with 6 bases of the junction left unmatched. The CDR3 bases are TGTGCCAGCAGTGAGCGGCTAGCGGGAGGGAGCTCCTACAATGAGCAGTTCTTC. This encodes CASSERLAGGSSYNEQFF.

The rearrangement uses TRBV27 and TRBJ1-2; TRBD1 might be the D (5 bases). The CDR3 contains 14 residues. Trimming removed 0 bases from V and 4 bases from J, with 9 bases in between. Germline V gene sequence: CDR1 MNHEY, CDR2 SMNVEV (reference sequence). Written as DNA, the CDR3 is TGTGCCAGCAGTTTATCACCGGGACTCTATGGCTACACCTTC. Protein: CASSLSPGLYGYTF.

The chain recombines TRBV7-2 with TRBJ2-2; 8 nucleotides align to TRBD2. From germline, CDR1 is SGHTA and CDR2 FQGNSA. Trimming at V came to 1 base and at J to 3 bases, leaving 7 bases not matched to a gene. This CDR3 has 17 residues. CDR3 sequence reads: CASSLGITSGDTGELFF. The CDR3 nucleotides read TGTGCCAGCAGCTTAGGGATAACTAGCGGAGACACCGGGGAGCTGTTTTTT.

This clone showed up just a few times. The CDR3 DNA is TGTGCCCGCCTCACTAGCGGGAGAAATGAGCAGTTCTTC. Translating it yields CARLTSGRNEQFF. The chain combines TRBV2 with TRBJ2-1, with TRBD2 identical over 11 bases. There are 13 residues in the CDR3. V lost 11 bases and J lost 7; bases outside the gene matches: 7. Germline CDR1 reads SNHLY; CDR2 reads FYNNEI.

V is TRBV7-9 and J is TRBJ2-7; TRBD2 matches 7 bases. V gave up 1 base and J gave up 2 bases; unmatched junction bases: 8. The CDR3 runs to 16 residues. Per germline, CDR1 SEHNR and CDR2 FQNEAQ (reference sequence). CDR3 sequence reads: CASSLGPREATYEQYF. The CDR3 DNA sequence: TGTGCCAGCAGCTTAGGCCCTCGGGAGGCTACCTACGAGCAGTACTTC.

The J gene is TRBJ1-5, the V gene TRBV2; D gene ambiguous. In germline, CDR1 is SNHLY, CDR2 FYNNEI. Trimming removed 3 bases from V and 2 bases from J, with 8 bases in between. The CDR3 is made up of 14 amino acids. CDR3 nucleotide sequence: TGTGCCAGCAGTGAGAGGGTTGGCAATCAGCCCCAGCATTTT. Translating it yields CASSERVGNQPQHF. The complete variable domain, with remaining parts taken from reference TRBV2 and TRBJ1-5, reads EPEVTQTPSHQVTQMGQEVILRCVPISNHLYFYWYRQILGQKVEFLVSFYNNEISEKSEIFDDQFSVERPDGSNFTLKIRSTKLEDSAMYFCASSERVGNQPQHFGDGTRLSIL.

This chain joins TRBV19 and TRBJ1-2; 8 nucleotides match TRBD1. The junction had 5 bases not matched to a gene; V was cut back by 7 bases and J by 4 bases. The CDR3 extends over 13 amino acids. Germline assignment: CDR1 LNHDA and CDR2 SQIVND (reference sequence). CDR3 nucleotides: TGTGCCAGTAATGACAGGGGTACCTATGGCTACACCTTC. Protein: CASNDRGTYGYTF.

The chain is built from TRBV6-4 and TRBJ2-1, with a possible D match to TRBD1 (6 bases). V lost 4 bases and J lost 2, with 6 bases in between. This CDR3 comprises 13 residues. CDR1 is MRHNA and CDR2 is SNTAGT in the germline V gene. The CDR3 DNA follows: TGTGCCAGCAGTGGGGACACCTACAATGAGCAGTTCTTC. Encoded protein: CASSGDTYNEQFF.